Each of the 19 T cell receptor beta chains below was sequenced from the same sample in a study of blood T cell repertoires in COVID-19. Measured with immunoSEQ multiplex PCR; TCRdb has only the in-frame clones, and not every one. The sample consists of tens of thousands of clones, approximately 85% of them appearing once. The sequencing input was peripheral blood. Receptors originate from an elderly man with acute or convalescent COVID-19.

This chain uses TRBV27 with TRBJ2-7; 7 positions match TRBD1. Looked up from germline, CDR1 is MNHEY and CDR2 is SMNVEV (reference sequence). V dropped 3 bases and J dropped 3; count of bases not matched to a gene: 5. CDR3 length: 14 residues. CDR3 residues: CASSFRDRVYEQYF. The CDR3 DNA reads TGTGCCAGCAGTTTCAGGGACAGAGTCTACGAGCAGTACTTC.

V gene TRBV20-1 combines with J gene TRBJ1-5; no clear D gene. Germline CDR1 DFQATT, CDR2 SNEGSKA (reference sequence). The CDR3 length is 12 residues. V was trimmed by 3 bases and J by 1 base, leaving 4 bases between them. CDR3 coding DNA: TGCAGTGCTAGTGCGAGCAATCAGCCCCAGCATTTT. Translating it yields CSASASNQPQHF.

The V and J genes are TRBV28 and TRBJ1-5, with 8 bases that match TRBD1. The length of the CDR3 is 16 residues. CDR1 and CDR2 (germline): MDHEN, SYDVKM. The J segment lost 5 bases and the V segment lost 9 bases, leaving 15 bases of the junction unmatched. CDR3 DNA: TGTGCCAGTCGACAGGGGCCCCTCTTTTTGGATCAGCCCCAGCATTTT. Amino acids: CASRQGPLFLDQPQHF.

This chain connects TRBV5-1 to TRBJ2-2; 9 bases align to TRBD2. Germline CDR1 SGHRS, CDR2 YFSETQ. With 0 bases clipped from V and 2 bases from J, the junction kept 8 bases outside the gene matches. The CDR3 runs 18 residues. CDR3 amino acids: CASSLVPPSGDNTGELFF. The DNA for the CDR3 is TGCGCCAGCAGCTTGGTTCCTCCTAGCGGGGACAACACCGGGGAGCTGTTTTTT.

CDR3 nucleotides: TGTGCCAGTAGTACGACAGCTTACACAGATACGCAGTATTTT. Amino acid sequence: CASSTTAYTDTQYF. This chain joins TRBV19 and TRBJ2-3; D perhaps matches TRBD1 (5 bases). The CDR3 is made up of 14 amino acids. Germline V gene data show CDR1 as LNHDA and CDR2 as SQIVND (reference sequence). Trimming cost V 4 bases and J 2 bases, with 10 bases left between them.

J is TRBJ1-3 and V is TRBV21-1; whether TRBD1, the table's D call, matches the DNA was not checked. TRBV21-1 is flagged as a pseudogene. This CDR3 is built from 16 residues. CDR3 region: CASSNLGQGSGNTIYF. The CDR3 DNA sequence: TGTGCCAGCAGCAACCTGGGACAGGGCTCTGGAAACACCATATATTTT.

This CDR3 is CASSIYREGTEAFF. CDR3 DNA: TGTGCCAGTAGTATCTACAGGGAAGGCACTGAAGCTTTCTTT. The chain employs TRBV19 and TRBJ1-1; perhaps TRBD1 as D (6 bases). V lost 3 bases and J lost 4, with 12 bases in between. The CDR3 is 14 residues long. Germline loops: CDR1 LNHDA, CDR2 SQIVND (reference sequence).

V usage is TRBV19 and J usage is TRBJ2-1; 7 positions match TRBD2. V shed 0 bases and J 2 bases; nucleotides not matched to a gene: 4. This CDR3 contains 16 residues. Germline V gene data show CDR1 as LNHDA and CDR2 as SQIVND (reference sequence). The CDR3 is CASSIDGGRPYNEQFF. The CDR3 DNA reads TGTGCCAGTAGTATAGATGGCGGGAGACCCTACAATGAGCAGTTCTTC. The full variable domain, completed using reference TRBV19 and TRBJ2-1, is DGGITQSPKYLFRKEGQNVTLSCEQNLNHDAMYWYRQDPGQGLRLIYYSQIVNDFQKGDIAEGYSVSREKKESFPLTVTSAQKNPTAFYLCASSIDGGRPYNEQFFGPGTRLTVL.

The chain recombines TRBV21-1 with TRBJ1-3; the table names TRBD1, a call not compared with the DNA. TRBV21-1 has pseudogene status. This CDR3 is built from 14 residues. CDR3 sequence: CASSKDNSGNTIYF. CDR3 sequence (DNA): TGTGCCAGCAGCAAAGACAACTCTGGAAACACCATATATTTT.

The chain couples TRBV5-1 to TRBJ1-2; 8 bases line up with TRBD1. The CDR3 has 16 residues. Germline CDR1 SGHRS, CDR2 YFSETQ. V gave up 3 bases and J gave up 6 bases; unmatched junction bases: 13. DNA of the CDR3: TGCGCCAGCAGCTGGTGGACAGGGCAGGTGGAAGATGGCTACACCTTC. Translating gives CASSWWTGQVEDGYTF.

The V gene is TRBV6-4, the J gene TRBJ2-6; possibly TRBD2 for D (6 bases). V was cut by 3 bases and J by 1 base, with 7 bases left in between. Per germline, CDR1 MRHNA and CDR2 SNTAGT. This CDR3 is 15 amino acids long. CDR3 protein: CASSEGGSGANVLTF. The CDR3 DNA follows: TGTGCCAGCAGTGAGGGGGGATCTGGGGCCAACGTCCTGACTTTC.

The V and J genes are TRBV27 and TRBJ2-7; 8 nucleotides line up with TRBD1. Germline loops: CDR1 MNHEY, CDR2 SMNVEV (reference sequence). The CDR3 sequence is 14 residues long. The J segment lost 1 base and the V segment lost 6 bases, leaving 5 bases of the junction unmatched. CDR3 sequence reads: CASRPGQVSYEQYF. The DNA of the CDR3 is TGTGCCAGCAGACCGGGACAGGTTTCCTACGAGCAGTACTTC.

The chain is built from TRBV4-3 and TRBJ1-1; D call uncertain. Germline V gene sequence: CDR1 LGHNA, CDR2 YSLEER. V lost 0 bases and J 6 bases, leaving 8 bases between the germline ends. The CDR3 runs to 13 residues. Here the CDR3 reads CASSQDGSPEAFF. CDR3 bases: TGCGCCAGCAGCCAAGACGGGAGTCCTGAAGCTTTCTTT.

The chain combines TRBV28 with TRBJ2-2, with 14 nucleotides matching TRBD2. CDR1 is MDHEN, CDR2 SYDVKM, per germline. The CDR3 consists of 14 residues. J gave up 8 bases and V 6 bases, and 2 bases lay outside the gene matches. Written as DNA, the CDR3 is TGTGCCAGCAGCCGACTAGCGGGAGGGGGGGAGCTGTTTTTT. Amino acids: CASSRLAGGGELFF. The entire variable domain, with the rest obtained from reference TRBV28 and TRBJ2-2, is as follows: DVKVTQSSRYLVKRTGEKVFLECVQDMDHENMFWYRQDPGLGLRLIYFSYDVKMKEKGDIPEGYSVSREKKERFSLILESASTNQTSMYLCASSRLAGGGELFFGEGSRLTVL.

The chain has TRBV11-1 and TRBJ2-5; no clear D gene. The CDR3 is 15 amino acids. Germline lookup yields CDR1 SGHAT and CDR2 FQDESV (reference sequence). Trimming removed 1 base at V and 2 bases at J, with 11 bases between. The chain's CDR3 is CASSLEQPIQETQYF. The CDR3 DNA reads TGTGCCAGCAGCTTAGAACAGCCGATTCAAGAGACCCAGTACTTC.

The gene calls are TRBV6-6 and TRBJ2-3; 8 nucleotides match TRBD1. The CDR3 is made up of 14 amino acids. V gave up 6 bases and J gave up 2 bases; unmatched junction bases: 4. From germline, CDR1 is MNHNY and CDR2 SVGAGI (reference sequence). The CDR3 region has the DNA TGTGCCAGCAGGAGACAGGGGCTCACAGATACGCAGTATTTT. This gives the protein CASRRQGLTDTQYF.

This clone occurred once. J is TRBJ2-1 and V is TRBV11-2; perhaps TRBD1 as D (6 bases). The CDR3 is 16 residues long. Trimming took off 1 base at V and 2 bases at J, with 12 bases between the two ends. Per the germline V gene, CDR1 is SGHAT and CDR2 is FQNNGV. CDR3 sequence reads: CASSLVDSQPYNEQFF. The CDR3 nucleotides are TGTGCCAGCAGCTTAGTGGACAGCCAGCCCTACAATGAGCAGTTCTTC.

The chain is built from TRBV7-9 and TRBJ2-2; 11 bases fit TRBD2. J was trimmed by 7 bases and V by 3 bases; bases with no gene match: 4. Germline V CDR1 and CDR2: SEHNR, FQNEAQ (reference sequence). The CDR3 loop spans 15 amino acids. CDR3 sequence: CASSFLAGGRGELFF. The DNA of the CDR3 is TGTGCCAGCAGCTTCCTAGCGGGGGGACGCGGGGAGCTGTTTTTT.

The chain has TRBV7-2 and TRBJ1-2; TRBD1 aligns across 7 bases. This CDR3 has 15 amino acids. Germline V gene data show CDR1 as SGHTA and CDR2 as FQGNSA. The ends lost 2 bases at V and 4 bases at J; junction bases unmatched: 7. The CDR3 loop is CASSLRGHTRYGYTF. The CDR3 DNA is TGTGCCAGCAGCTTAAGGGGGCATACCCGCTATGGCTACACCTTC.